Following are 20 T cell receptor beta chains from one sample sequenced in a study of blood T cell repertoires in COVID-19. Using immunoSEQ multiplex PCR, the repertoire was profiled, and TCRdb retains in-frame clones only, with some absent. The sample holds a few hundred thousand clones, over 80% seen once. The material sequenced was peripheral blood. Every receptor here comes from a man younger than 40 who had recovered from COVID-19.

The rearrangement joins TRBV10-3 to TRBJ2-1, with 7 bases that match TRBD1. Germline CDR1 is ENHRY and CDR2 is SYGVKD. The CDR3 extends over 14 amino acids. The V gene end was trimmed by 6 bases and the J gene end by 5 bases; junction bases not matched to a gene: 7. This CDR3 is CAIRRDSLNNEQFF. DNA of the CDR3: TGTGCCATCAGGAGGGACAGCCTAAACAATGAGCAGTTCTTC.

The CDR3 region is CASTRLRVYGYTF. Here the CDR3 DNA reads TGCGCCAGCACACGATTGCGCGTCTATGGCTACACCTTC. The V and J genes are TRBV4-1 and TRBJ1-2, with D uncertain. V was pared by 7 bases and J by 4 bases, with 13 bases between. The CDR3 spans 13 residues. Germline loops: CDR1 MGHRA, CDR2 YSYEKL.

Concerning this clone itself: Different DNA sequences within this sample yield the same CDR3. The V gene is TRBV5-1, the J gene TRBJ1-2; TRBD1 is a possible D gene (6 bases). This CDR3 spans 12 amino acids. V was shortened by 1 base and J by 6 bases, with 7 bases between the two germline ends. Germline-derived CDR1 and CDR2 are SGHRS and YFSETQ. CDR3 loop: CASSLNRDGYTF. The CDR3 DNA follows: TGCGCCAGCAGCTTGAACAGGGATGGCTACACCTTC. Based on the CDR3 plus reference TRBV5-1 and TRBJ1-2, the full variable domain is KAGVTQTPRYLIKTRGQQVTLSCSPISGHRSVSWYQQTPGQGLQFLFEYFSETQRNKGNFPGRFSGRQFSNSRSEMNVSTLELGDSALYLCASSLNRDGYTFGSGTRLTVV.

The rearrangement links TRBV28 to TRBJ2-7; 7 positions match TRBD1. Trimming cost V 2 bases and J 6 bases; bases outside gene matches: 10. The germline V gene has CDR1 MDHEN and CDR2 SYDVKM. CDR3 length equals 15 residues. The CDR3 here is CASSLETGVSLEQYF. The CDR3 DNA is TGTGCCAGCAGTTTAGAAACAGGGGTATCACTCGAGCAGTACTTC.

V usage is TRBV7-3 and J usage is TRBJ2-1; a weak D match, TRBD2 (6 bases). Germline CDR1 reads SGHTA; CDR2 reads FQGTGA. With 1 base removed from V and 8 bases from J, the gap between germline ends came to 15 bases. This CDR3 is 15 amino acids long. The CDR3 DNA sequence: TGTGCCAGCAGCTTAAAACTAGCCGGTTGGCATGAGCAGTTCTTC. Translating gives CASSLKLAGWHEQFF.

This chain uses TRBV10-3 with TRBJ2-2; D might be TRBD2 (5 bases). V lost 4 bases, J lost 6 bases, and 12 bases lay in between. This CDR3 comprises 14 residues. From germline, CDR1 is ENHRY and CDR2 SYGVKD. The CDR3 DNA sequence: TGTGCCATCAGTGTTGCGTATAGCGCCGGGGAGCTGTTTTTT. It codes for CAISVAYSAGELFF.

The CDR3 loop reads CASSPLSGVDTEAFF. The DNA for the CDR3 is TGCGCCAGCAGCCCCCTCTCGGGGGTGGACACTGAAGCTTTCTTT. J is TRBJ1-1 and V is TRBV4-1, with D perhaps matching TRBD1 (5 bases). The ends were cut back, 4 bases at V and 3 bases at J, with 15 bases in the middle. This CDR3 contains 15 residues. Germline lookup yields CDR1 MGHRA and CDR2 YSYEKL.

This chain joins TRBV14 and TRBJ2-3, with a weak D call TRBD2 (6 bases). The CDR3 has 15 residues. Germline V gene data show CDR1 as SGHDN and CDR2 as FVKESK. V gave up 0 bases and J gave up 4 bases, with 11 bases separating them. The CDR3 bases are TGTGCCAGCAGCCAAGAGGCGCCGGGGGCAGATACGCAGTATTTT. Residues: CASSQEAPGADTQYF.

J is TRBJ2-4 and V is TRBV5-1; tentative D call: TRBD1 (8 bases). This CDR3 has 16 residues. Germline CDR1 and CDR2: SGHRS and YFSETQ. Trimming took off 3 bases at V and 3 bases at J, with 16 bases between the two ends. The CDR3 DNA follows: TGCGCCAGCAGCTGGACAGGGTGGGAGGGCAAAAACATTCAGTACTTC. Translation gives CASSWTGWEGKNIQYF.

The chain carries TRBV7-2 and TRBJ2-3; the D gene is possibly TRBD2 (6 bases). V gave up 2 bases and J gave up 5 bases, with 14 bases separating them. The CDR3 spans 15 residues. Germline V gene data show CDR1 as SGHTA and CDR2 as FQGNSA. In nucleotides, the CDR3 is TGTGCCAGCAGCTTACGGGGTGGCGGGGTAGATACGCAGTATTTT. It encodes CASSLRGGGVDTQYF.

J is TRBJ2-2 and V is TRBV6-5; tentative D call: TRBD1 (5 bases). Germline V gene lookup returns CDR1 MNHEY and CDR2 SVGAGI. Trimming stripped 3 bases from V and 0 bases from J, with 11 bases between. The length of the CDR3 is 16 residues. The CDR3 bases are TGTGCCAGCAGTTATCATGGACACCCGAACACCGGGGAGCTGTTTTTT. It yields the protein CASSYHGHPNTGELFF.

The chain links TRBV28 to TRBJ1-3; no clear D gene. The V gene's germline CDR1 is MDHEN and CDR2 SYDVKM. V was shortened by 7 bases and J by 3 bases, with 28 bases between the two germline ends. This CDR3 region has 19 residues. CDR3 sequence: CASTPRGGLFLSYGNTIYF. The CDR3 nucleotides read TGTGCCAGCACTCCAAGAGGAGGGCTTTTTTTATCTTATGGAAACACCATATATTTT.

The chain couples TRBV4-1 to TRBJ1-4; tentatively, D is TRBD1 (5 bases). Trimming cost V 8 bases and J 0 bases, with 13 bases left between them. In germline, CDR1 is MGHRA, CDR2 YSYEKL. The CDR3 is 15 residues long. The CDR3, as DNA: TGCGCCAGCCGTACCCCGGGGGCAACTAATGAAAAACTGTTTTTT. Translating gives CASRTPGATNEKLFF.

The V and J genes are TRBV5-1 and TRBJ1-4; 9 bases agree with TRBD1. Trimming removed 0 bases from V and 6 bases from J; junction bases left unmatched: 0. Per the germline V gene, CDR1 is SGHRS and CDR2 is YFSETQ. This CDR3 has 14 amino acids. The CDR3 region is CASSLGTGDEKLFF. CDR3 nucleotide sequence: TGCGCCAGCAGCTTGGGGACAGGGGATGAAAAACTGTTTTTT.

V is TRBV11-3 and J is TRBJ1-1, with D perhaps matching TRBD1 (6 bases). The CDR3 is made up of 15 amino acids. Trimming left V 1 base short and J 0 bases short, with 9 bases between. Germline V lookup: CDR1 SGHNT, CDR2 YENEEA. The CDR3 here is CASSLGRGMNTEAFF. CDR3 nucleotide sequence: TGTGCCAGCAGCTTAGGCAGGGGCATGAACACTGAAGCTTTCTTT.

V is TRBV6-5 and J is TRBJ2-7, with 12 positions matching TRBD2. CDR3 size: 15 residues. CDR1 MNHEY and CDR2 SVGAGI come from the germline V gene. Trimming cost V 4 bases and J 3 bases; bases outside gene matches: 4. The CDR3 spells CASSSSGGAFYEQYV. CDR3 coding DNA: TGTGCCAGCAGTTCTAGCGGGGGGGCTTTCTACGAGCAGTACGTC.

The V call is TRBV9, the J call TRBJ2-2; 8 bases are a match to TRBD2. Germline V lookup: CDR1 SGDLS, CDR2 YYNGEE. The CDR3 covers 14 residues. J lost 6 bases, V lost 4 bases, and 5 bases had no gene match. CDR3 in DNA: TGTGCCAGCAGCATTAGCGGGGTCGCCGGGGAGCTGTTTTTT. Its translation is CASSISGVAGELFF.

The chain combines TRBV3-1 (or the pseudogene TRBV3-2) with TRBJ2-5; 10 bases line up with TRBD1. The CDR3 has 15 amino acids. The trim removed 3 bases at V and 0 bases at J, leaving 1 base unmatched. Germline CDR1 and CDR2: LGHDT and YNNKEL (reference sequence). Here the CDR3 reads CASSQDRGYQETQYF. The CDR3 DNA follows: TGTGCCAGCAGCCAGGACAGGGGGTACCAAGAGACCCAGTACTTC.

J is TRBJ1-3 and V is TRBV11-2; D gene unclear. This CDR3 spans 12 amino acids. Germline CDR1 is SGHAT and CDR2 is FQNNGV. V lost 2 bases, J lost 9 bases, and 8 bases lay in between. CDR3 protein: CASSLMPGTIYF. Written as DNA, the CDR3 is TGTGCCAGCAGCTTAATGCCAGGCACCATATATTTT.

This clone has more than one count but fewer than ten. The chain couples TRBV4-1 to TRBJ1-5, with no clear D. From germline, CDR1 is MGHRA and CDR2 YSYEKL. The CDR3 is made up of 17 amino acids. The germline V and J ends were trimmed by 1 base and 5 bases, with 18 bases remaining between them. The CDR3 nucleotides read TGCGCCAGCAGCCAAGCGTTCGGGGAGGAACGACATCAGCCCCAGCATTTT. The encoded protein is CASSQAFGEERHQPQHF.